The entry below gives a single T cell receptor beta chain sequence along with its context. Clones were sequenced by immunoSEQ multiplex PCR, and TCRdb holds only the in-frame ones, with some missing. The sample holds about 350,000 clones, 92% seen once. These data come from a study of Ad26.COV2.S vaccination and SARS-CoV-2 variants. From germline, CDR1 is SGHDT and CDR2 YYEEEE. V lost 5 bases, J lost 4 bases, and 7 bases stayed unmatched. The CDR3 covers 15 residues. The receptor was derived from a human donor who had recovered from COVID-19. This chain connects TRBV5-6 to TRBJ1-3, with 9 bases fitting TRBD1. The sequencing here drew on peripheral blood, taken after recovery from COVID-19. CDR3 loop: CASRPTGGPGNTIYF. DNA of the CDR3: TGTGCCAGCAGGCCGACAGGGGGTCCAGGAAACACCATATATTTT.